A selection of T cell receptor beta chains follows, all from one sample in a study of cytomegalovirus exposure and HLA in healthy donors. This table comes from immunoSEQ multiplex PCR, and its TCRdb copy is limited to in-frame clones, with some not included. This repertoire comprises 38,000 or so clones; its ten largest clones make up 6.2%. The specimen sequenced was PBMCs. All receptors come from a man aged 25 to 40 in good health and CMV-seronegative. The CDR3 runs from the conserved cysteine through the conserved F or W. Each record gives: CDR3 DNA, CDR3 protein, V gene, J gene, D gene. A D gene is named only where the DNA matches it firmly.

cdr3_nt: TGCAGCGTTAATGAGGAGGATGAAAAACTGTTTTTT; cdr3_aa: CSVNEEDEKLFF; v_call: TRBV29-1; j_call: TRBJ1-4; d_call: -
cdr3_nt: TGTGCCAGCAGCTTGGCCAAGGTAGCGGGAGGGCTTTTCGGAGAGACCCAGTACTTC; cdr3_aa: CASSLAKVAGGLFGETQYF; v_call: TRBV5-4; j_call: TRBJ2-5; d_call: TRBD2
cdr3_nt: TGTGCCAGCAGTTTACTATCCCCCTACGAGCAGTACTTC; cdr3_aa: CASSLLSPYEQYF; v_call: TRBV28; j_call: TRBJ2-7; d_call: -
cdr3_nt: TGTGCTAGTGGTCTTGGAGAACAGGGAACTGGAAACACCATATATTTT; cdr3_aa: CASGLGEQGTGNTIYF; v_call: TRBV12-5; j_call: TRBJ1-3; d_call: -
cdr3_nt: TGTGCCAGCAGCCCCTTAGCGGCGAGCTCCTACAATGAGCAGTTCTTC; cdr3_aa: CASSPLAASSYNEQFF; v_call: TRBV2; j_call: TRBJ2-1; d_call: -
cdr3_nt: TGTGCCAGCAGTCGGCCTAGCGGGAGGTACGAGCAGTACTTC; cdr3_aa: CASSRPSGRYEQYF; v_call: TRBV11-2; j_call: TRBJ2-7; d_call: TRBD2
cdr3_nt: TGTGCCAGCAGCTTAGTTCGTGGGAGAATCAATGAGCAGTTCTTC; cdr3_aa: CASSLVRGRINEQFF; v_call: TRBV11-2; j_call: TRBJ2-1; d_call: -
cdr3_nt: TGTGCCAGCAGCCCCGATCCGGCACAGGCGATTAACTATGGCTACACCTTC; cdr3_aa: CASSPDPAQAINYGYTF; v_call: TRBV4-2; j_call: TRBJ1-2; d_call: -
cdr3_nt: TGTGCCAGTAGGCCAGGGACAGGGGGAGGGTTAGGGGATTCCTACAATGAGCAGTTCTTC; cdr3_aa: CASRPGTGGGLGDSYNEQFF; v_call: TRBV19; j_call: TRBJ2-1; d_call: TRBD1
cdr3_nt: TGTGCCAGCAATCAAGGGGGCGTCTACGAGCAGTACTTC; cdr3_aa: CASNQGGVYEQYF; v_call: TRBV13; j_call: TRBJ2-7; d_call: TRBD1
cdr3_nt: TGTGCCAGTAGCCCCCCAGGGGCCTACGAGCAGTACTTC; cdr3_aa: CASSPPGAYEQYF; v_call: TRBV19; j_call: TRBJ2-7; d_call: -
cdr3_nt: TGTGCCAGCTCACCACCGGAGGGGAGCTCCGACAATGAGCAGTTCTTC; cdr3_aa: CASSPPEGSSDNEQFF; v_call: TRBV18; j_call: TRBJ2-1; d_call: -
cdr3_nt: TGTGCCAGCAGGGGGCCCGGGACTAGCGGGGCCCCTTCGTTC; cdr3_aa: CASRGPGTSGAPSF; v_call: TRBV6-5; j_call: TRBJ2-7; d_call: TRBD2
cdr3_nt: TGCGCCAGCAGCCAACGAGGGGGCATTGATACGCAGTATTTT; cdr3_aa: CASSQRGGIDTQYF; v_call: TRBV5-1; j_call: TRBJ2-3; d_call: TRBD1